The sequence of this T cell receptor (beta chain) was determined in a study of blood T cell repertoires in COVID-19. At the level of the study: The study drew acute and convalescent COVID-19 samples from the United States, Italy and Spain.

Assay used: immunoSEQ multiplex PCR; TCRdb lists only in-frame clones, some missing. The repertoire includes some 200,000 clones, 85% to 90% of them detected once, and around 5.7% sits in the top ten. Germline V CDR1 and CDR2: KGHSH, LQKENI. The CDR3 has 12 amino acids. Between the trimmed V and J ends, which lost 6 bases and 0 bases, there was a span of 5 bases. The clonotype comes from a man older than 75 with acute or convalescent COVID-19. Sequenced input: peripheral blood. This chain uses TRBV18 with TRBJ2-5; the D is unclear. CDR3 coding DNA: TGTGCCAGCTCTCCGTACCAAGAGACCCAGTACTTC. Its translation is CASSPYQETQYF.